This T cell receptor beta chain was recovered during a study of CD8 T cells in ankylosing spondylitis. This clonotype was recorded a few times. What it binds is unknown. Germline loops: CDR1 DFQATT, CDR2 SNEGSKA (reference sequence). After removal of 3 bases from V and 4 bases from J, the junction contained 5 bases not matched to a gene. The CDR3 totals 15 residues. Quantitative 5'-RACE with molecular barcodes was used to make the TCR beta libraries. TCRdb ran MiXCR on the 5' RACE reads and lists one entry per CDR3 protein. Among 150,000 to 200,000 distinct CDR3 sequences, over 10% were seen once, and the ten largest hold 11%. Study-wide points: Disease-linked clones were CD8+ and relatively rare in peripheral blood.

The TCR comes from a female donor with ankylosing spondylitis or in good health (not recorded which). The sequenced sample consisted of blood, either unsorted or a sorted T cell fraction (not recorded which). This chain links TRBV20-1 with TRBJ2-1, with 11 bases identical to TRBD2. This CDR3 reads CSASLGTSGYNEQFF. CDR3 in DNA: TGCAGTGCTAGCCTGGGGACTAGCGGTTACAATGAGCAGTTCTTC.